This entry is about one T cell receptor beta chain. Its antigen is undetermined. These data belong to a study of monozygotic twins with inflammatory bowel disease. Study-level findings and limits: Distinction of different T cell subtypes was not possible.

Germline CDR1 is SGHRS and CDR2 is YFSETQ. The CDR3 covers 14 residues. Whole-blood total RNA was extracted without T cell sorting. The UMIs carried a 6-nucleotide sample barcode, and they were added by template switching. For each CDR3 protein, TCRdb gives one entry from its re-call of the 5' RACE reads, without DNA. This table lists about 380,000 distinct CDR3 sequences. The chain links TRBV5-1 to TRBJ2-1. The TCR was taken from a human donor with ulcerative colitis or Crohn's disease, or a healthy co-twin of an affected twin (not recorded which). The material sequenced was blood. CDR3 in amino acids: CASSLAGPDNEQFF.